This is a list of T cell receptor beta chains from one sample in a study of memory CD4+ T cells and cytomegalovirus serostatus. Clones were read by immunoSEQ multiplex PCR, and TCRdb kept only the in-frame ones, dropping some. Of some 80,000 clones in the sample, 80% were seen once. Sequenced: memory CD4+ T cells from blood. The source is an adult in good health and CMV-seronegative. Both conserved end residues are part of each CDR3. A D gene is named only where the DNA matches it firmly. Expanded clones are given a class, and other clones once, few, many or no size at all.

>TRBV4-1|TRBJ1-2|-|-
CASSQAARQLSRGYTF
TGCGCCAGCAGCCAAGCCGCCCGGCAGCTGAGTAGGGGCTACACCTTC
>TRBV2|TRBJ1-2|-|-
CASSAGRDISRVGGYTF
TGTGCCAGCAGTGCGGGCCGGGACATCTCCCGGGTCGGTGGCTACACCTTC
>TRBV27|TRBJ1-4|-|TRBD1
CASSRQGALEKLFF
TGTGCCAGCAGTCGACAGGGGGCTCTTGAAAAACTGTTTTTT
>TRBV27|TRBJ2-1|-|-
CASSFGQINEQFF
TGTGCCAGCAGTTTCGGGCAGATCAATGAGCAGTTCTTC
>TRBV27|TRBJ1-5|-|-
CASSALPQVNFGQPQHF
TGTGCCAGCAGTGCCCTGCCACAGGTTAACTTCGGGCAGCCCCAGCATTTT
>TRBV4-3|TRBJ2-1|-|-
CASSQEFSRSEQFF
TGCGCCAGCAGCCAAGAGTTCTCCCGCTCGGAGCAGTTCTTC
>TRBV2|TRBJ1-2|-|TRBD1
CASRLRTGGAGDYGYTF
TGTGCCAGCAGGCTCCGGACAGGGGGCGCTGGGGACTATGGCTACACCTTC
>TRBV18|TRBJ2-7|-|-
CASSRSSDEQYF
TGTGCCAGCTCACGTAGCTCCGACGAGCAGTACTTC
>TRBV10-1|TRBJ1-1|-|-
CASSLTENTEAFF
TGCGCCAGCAGCCTGACAGAGAACACTGAAGCTTTCTTT
>TRBV7-2|TRBJ1-2|-|-
CASSSPSGRDYGYTF
TGTGCCAGCAGCTCCCCCTCGGGCCGGGACTATGGCTACACCTTC
>TRBV7-6|TRBJ1-4|-|-
CASSPERLEKLFF
TGTGCCAGCAGCCCCGAGCGCTTAGAAAAACTGTTTTTT
>TRBV7-3|TRBJ1-1|-|-
CASSLRGGYSEAFF
TGTGCCAGCAGCTTAAGGGGTGGGTACTCTGAAGCTTTCTTT
>TRBV18|TRBJ1-1|-|-
CASSPSIYTGRYVRWDTEAFF
TGTGCCAGCTCACCATCAATCTATACAGGCAGATATGTACGGTGGGACACTGAAGCTTTCTTT
>TRBV5-1|TRBJ2-7|-|TRBD2
CASSFLAGFEQYF
TGCGCCAGCAGCTTTCTAGCGGGGTTCGAGCAGTACTTC
>TRBV19|TRBJ2-3|-|-
CASSKGLAGTDTQYF
TGTGCCAGTAGTAAAGGACTGGCCGGGACAGATACGCAGTATTTT
>TRBV7-2|TRBJ2-5|-|-
CASSFHPGPETQYF
TGTGCCAGCAGCTTCCATCCGGGTCCTGAGACCCAGTACTTC
>TRBV5-1|TRBJ2-1|-|-
CASSLGANTYNEQFF
TGCGCCAGCAGCTTGGGGGCCAACACTTACAATGAGCAGTTCTTC
>TRBV27|TRBJ1-6|-|-
CASSLGDPHSGNSPLHF
TGTGCCAGCAGTTTAGGGGACCCTCACTCCGGTAATTCACCCCTCCACTTT
>TRBV19|TRBJ1-1|-|-
CASSMGIRVGTEAFF
TGTGCCAGTAGTATGGGCATCCGGGTGGGCACTGAAGCTTTCTTT
>TRBV6-5|TRBJ1-6|once|-
CASSYSWRRDNSPLHF
TGTGCCAGCAGTTACTCGTGGCGGCGGGATAATTCACCCCTCCACTTT
>TRBV5-1|TRBJ1-2|-|TRBD1
CASSLEGQGSRGYTF
TGCGCCAGCAGCTTGGAGGGACAGGGAAGCAGAGGCTACACCTTC
>TRBV5-3|TRBJ2-7|-|TRBD2
CARTSGTSVREQYF
TGTGCCAGAACCTCCGGGACTAGCGTTCGCGAGCAGTACTTC
>TRBV27|TRBJ2-7|-|-
CASSSRPTGTYEQYF
TGTGCCAGCAGTTCTAGGCCCACAGGGACCTACGAGCAGTACTTC
>TRBV4-3|TRBJ1-1|few|-
CASSQDGGREAFF
TGCGCCAGCAGCCAAGATGGCGGTAGGGAAGCTTTCTTT
>TRBV9|TRBJ2-5|-|TRBD2
CASSVGAARGGRETQYF
TGTGCCAGCAGCGTAGGAGCAGCGCGGGGGGGCAGGGAGACCCAGTACTTC
>TRBV4-1|TRBJ2-5|-|TRBD2
CASSPGGTGETQYF
TGCGCCAGCAGCCCCGGGGGGACGGGAGAGACCCAGTACTTC
>TRBV7-3|TRBJ1-1|-|-
CASSLSGRGNTEAFF
TGTGCCAGCAGCTTATCCGGCAGGGGGAACACTGAAGCTTTCTTT
>TRBV11-2|TRBJ2-7|-|TRBD1
CASSSLQGQGWEQYF
TGTGCCAGCAGCTCCCTCCAGGGACAGGGGTGGGAGCAGTACTTC
>TRBV21-1|TRBJ2-1|once|-
CASSKSGFLGSMGPFEQFF
TGTGCCAGCAGCAAATCGGGGTTCCTTGGGTCAATGGGACCCTTTGAGCAGTTCTTC
>TRBV6-6|TRBJ2-1|-|-
CASSPTYNEQFF
TGTGCCAGCAGTCCAACCTACAATGAGCAGTTCTTC
>TRBV14|TRBJ1-2|-|-
CASSQFRSNYGYTF
TGTGCCAGCAGCCAATTCAGGTCTAACTATGGCTACACCTTC
>TRBV28|TRBJ1-1|-|-
CASSHLYQGETEAFF
TGTGCCAGCAGTCACTTATACCAGGGAGAAACTGAAGCTTTCTTT
>TRBV4-1|TRBJ2-6|-|-
CASSQERGSGANVLTF
TGCGCCAGCAGCCAAGAGAGAGGCTCTGGGGCCAACGTCCTGACTTTC